The 27 T cell receptor beta chains below were found in one sample sequenced in a study of CD8 T cells in ankylosing spondylitis. One entry per CDR3 protein results from TCRdb running MiXCR on the 5' RACE reads. In the table there are about 39,000 distinct CDR3 sequences, around 3% of which are singletons. The sample comprised blood, either unsorted or a sorted T cell fraction (not recorded which). The receptors were gathered from a male donor with ankylosing spondylitis or in good health (not recorded which).

J is TRBJ2-5 and V is TRBV9; 8 nucleotides align to TRBD1. V shed 0 bases, J shed 5 bases, and the junction held 9 bases outside the gene matches. The CDR3 length is 16 residues. The V gene's germline CDR1 is SGDLS and CDR2 YYNGEE. The CDR3 nucleotides read TGTGCCAGCAGCGTAGCTCCGGCAGGGGGCGGGGAGACCCAGTACTTC. The encoded protein is CASSVAPAGGGETQYF.

This clonotype showed up many times. The chain couples TRBV9 to TRBJ1-1; no firm D call. CDR1 is SGDLS and CDR2 is YYNGEE in the germline V gene. Trimming left V 4 bases short and J 6 bases short, with 10 bases between. The CDR3 runs 12 residues. The CDR3 loop is CASSTGGAEAFF. CDR3 bases: TGTGCCAGCAGCACGGGCGGCGCTGAAGCTTTCTTT.

This clonotype has at least ten counts. CDR3 sequence (DNA): TGTGCCAGCAGCGTGGTCCCAGGGGGAAGTTCACCCCTCCACTTT. This sequence encodes CASSVVPGGSSPLHF. The V call is TRBV9, the J call TRBJ1-6, with 7 positions matching TRBD1. Per germline, CDR1 SGDLS and CDR2 YYNGEE. After removal of 2 bases from V and 9 bases from J, the junction contained 8 bases not matched to a gene. There are 15 residues in the CDR3.

This clonotype was detected many times. The chain is built from TRBV9 and TRBJ2-5, with D hard to call. Germline CDR1 SGDLS, CDR2 YYNGEE. The length of the CDR3 is 13 residues. Trimming took off 1 base at V and 5 bases at J, with 9 bases between the two ends. The CDR3 reads CASSVYGEETQYF. The CDR3 DNA follows: TGTGCCAGCAGCGTATACGGAGAGGAGACCCAGTACTTC.

In its sample, this clonotype was seen many times. The chain is built from TRBV9 and TRBJ2-1; perhaps TRBD1 as D (7 bases). V was clipped by 6 bases and J by 1 base, with 14 bases between them. This CDR3 has 15 residues. Looked up from germline, CDR1 is SGDLS and CDR2 is YYNGEE. The CDR3 sequence: CASTPGGLSYNEQFF. The CDR3 DNA sequence: TGTGCCAGCACCCCAGGGGGGTTATCCTACAATGAGCAGTTCTTC. Looking up the rest from reference TRBV9 and TRBJ2-1 gives the full variable domain: DSGVTQTPKHLITATGQRVTLRCSPRSGDLSVYWYQQSLDQGLQFLIQYYNGEERAKGNILERFSAQQFPDLHSELNLSSLELGDSALYFCASTPGGLSYNEQFFGPGTRLTVL.

This clonotype has a count of ten or more. This chain links TRBV9 with TRBJ2-5; TRBD2 might be the D (5 bases). Germline V gene sequence: CDR1 SGDLS, CDR2 YYNGEE. The V gene lost 0 bases and the J gene lost 4 bases, with 13 bases spanning the gap. CDR3 length: 15 residues. Here the CDR3 reads CASSVAPGMGETQYF. CDR3 nucleotides: TGTGCCAGCAGCGTAGCTCCGGGGATGGGAGAGACCCAGTACTTC.

This clonotype was seen a few times. The CDR3 here is CASSEAGGLYTGELFF. CDR3 nucleotide sequence: TGTGCCAGCAGCGAAGCGGGGGGGCTATACACCGGGGAGCTGTTTTTT. The chain combines TRBV9 with TRBJ2-2; 10 bases align to TRBD2. Looked up from germline, CDR1 is SGDLS and CDR2 is YYNGEE. The J segment lost 3 bases and the V segment lost 3 bases, leaving 5 bases of the junction unmatched. The CDR3 consists of 16 residues.

This clonotype was observed at least ten times. The rearrangement uses TRBV21-1 and TRBJ2-7; the table's D call, TRBD2, has no DNA check behind it. TRBV21-1 is assigned pseudogene status. This CDR3 spans 15 amino acids. This chain's CDR3 is CASSPGTSGYYEQYV. The CDR3 DNA is TGTGCCAGCAGCCCTGGGACTAGCGGTTATTACGAGCAGTACGTC.

This clonotype was detected ten times or more. The rearrangement joins TRBV9 to TRBJ2-1, with D unresolved. Trimming took off 3 bases at V and 5 bases at J, with 6 bases between the two ends. The CDR3 has 12 residues. CDR1 and CDR2 from the germline V gene are SGDLS and YYNGEE. CDR3 nucleotides: TGTGCCAGCAGCGCATCAAACAATGAGCAGTTCTTC. It codes for CASSASNNEQFF. The whole variable domain, filled in from reference TRBV9 and TRBJ2-1, reads DSGVTQTPKHLITATGQRVTLRCSPRSGDLSVYWYQQSLDQGLQFLIQYYNGEERAKGNILERFSAQQFPDLHSELNLSSLELGDSALYFCASSASNNEQFFGPGTRLTVL.

Ten or more counts support this clonotype. The rearrangement uses TRBV9 and TRBJ2-3; 7 nucleotides agree with TRBD2. Germline loops: CDR1 SGDLS, CDR2 YYNGEE. V was pared by 4 bases and J by 2 bases, with 4 bases of the junction left unmatched. The CDR3 has 14 amino acids. CDR3 in amino acids: CASSLGLYTDTQYF. In DNA, the CDR3 is TGTGCCAGCAGCTTGGGACTATACACAGATACGCAGTATTTT.

This clonotype occurred many times. This chain uses TRBV9 with TRBJ2-1, with 8 nucleotides matching TRBD2. The CDR3 spans 15 residues. Trimming took 0 bases from V and 3 from J; bases not matched to a gene: 2. Germline values: CDR1 SGDLS, CDR2 YYNGEE. CDR3 nucleotides: TGTGCCAGCAGCGTAGAACTAGCGGACTACAATGAGCAGTTCTTC. Its protein is CASSVELADYNEQFF.

This clonotype was seen many times. The CDR3 loop reads CASSALEKGRSDTQYF. Here the CDR3 DNA reads TGTGCCAGCAGCGCCTTGGAGAAGGGGCGATCAGATACGCAGTATTTT. This chain connects TRBV9 to TRBJ2-3; a weak D match, TRBD1 (5 bases). Germline V gene lookup returns CDR1 SGDLS and CDR2 YYNGEE. With 3 bases removed from V and 4 bases from J, the gap between germline ends came to 18 bases. The CDR3 spans 16 residues.

This clonotype has a count of ten or more. The chain has TRBV9 and TRBJ2-1, with a possible D match to TRBD2 (6 bases). The CDR3 loop spans 16 amino acids. Germline CDR1 SGDLS, CDR2 YYNGEE. V lost 3 bases and J lost 0, with 13 bases in between. The CDR3 sequence is CASSAWTGDSYNEQFF. The CDR3 DNA sequence: TGTGCCAGCAGCGCTTGGACGGGGGACTCCTACAATGAGCAGTTCTTC.

By share, this clonotype ranks as medium-sized. The V call is TRBV28, the J call TRBJ2-1; 10 bases match TRBD2. The CDR3 runs 17 residues. Germline CDR1 reads MDHEN; CDR2 reads SYDVKM. Unmatched junction bases numbered 19, after V lost 6 bases and J lost 11 bases. CDR3 protein: CASRPNPTSGAYRKQFF. The CDR3 nucleotides read TGTGCCAGCAGGCCAAATCCCACTAGCGGGGCCTACAGGAAGCAGTTCTTC.

This clonotype was seen repeatedly, ten times or more. The chain combines TRBV5-3 with TRBJ1-2, with a tentative D call TRBD1 (5 bases). Being an ORF, TRBV5-3 has a function that is uncertain. This CDR3 region has 16 residues. Trimming took 4 bases from V and 4 from J, leaving 20 bases between them. In nucleotides, the CDR3 is TGTGCCAGAAGCACCGGACAATCAGTCAGCAGCTATGGCTACACCTTC. Protein sequence: CARSTGQSVSSYGYTF.

This clonotype was counted ten times or more. The chain links TRBV9 to TRBJ2-3, with TRBD2 matching over 7 bases. The CDR3 runs to 16 residues. Trimming took 4 bases from V and 1 from J; bases not matched to a gene: 9. The V gene's germline CDR1 is SGDLS and CDR2 YYNGEE. The DNA of the CDR3 is TGTGCCAGCAGCCCGCGACTAGCATCGCGCACAGATACGCAGTATTTT. It specifies CASSPRLASRTDTQYF.

At least ten counts were recorded for this clonotype. The genes are TRBV9 and TRBJ2-3, with 10 nucleotides matching TRBD2. CDR3 length: 16 residues. Germline V gene data show CDR1 as SGDLS and CDR2 as YYNGEE. V was clipped by 4 bases and J by 5 bases; unmatched bases: 10. The CDR3 region is CASSQTASGSIDTQYF. The CDR3 region has the DNA TGTGCCAGCAGCCAGACGGCTAGCGGGAGTATAGATACGCAGTATTTT.

This clonotype was observed many times. The chain couples TRBV9 to TRBJ2-3; the D call may be TRBD1 or TRBD2 (5 bases each). Per the germline V gene, CDR1 is SGDLS and CDR2 is YYNGEE. The CDR3 is made up of 16 amino acids. The V gene lost 0 bases and the J gene lost 1 base, with 12 bases spanning the gap. DNA of the CDR3: TGTGCCAGCAGCGTAGAGGCCGGGGCGGGCACAGATACGCAGTATTTT. Its protein is CASSVEAGAGTDTQYF.

In the case of this clonotype: A much more abundant neighbour one base away suggests this may be a read error. CDR3 bases: TGTGCCAGCAGCGTAGCTACTCGCGGCCAAGAGACCCAGTACTTC. Its translation: CASSVATRGQETQYF. The J gene is TRBJ2-5, the V gene TRBV9, with no clear D. Trimming cost V 0 bases and J 1 base, with 10 bases left between them. Per germline, CDR1 SGDLS and CDR2 YYNGEE. This CDR3 has 15 residues.

This clonotype was counted at least ten times. The chain joins TRBV9 to TRBJ1-2, with 9 bases matching TRBD1. Losses at the gene ends were 4 bases for V and 8 bases for J; bases not matched to a gene: 15. The CDR3 runs 16 residues. Germline V gene data show CDR1 as SGDLS and CDR2 as YYNGEE. The DNA of the CDR3 is TGTGCCAGCAGCACCGGGACAGGGAGTTCCGCGGGAGGCTACACCTTC. It is translated as CASSTGTGSSAGGYTF.

This clonotype appeared many times. V and J are TRBV9 and TRBJ1-1, with D uncertain. V gave up 0 bases and J gave up 6 bases, with 9 bases separating them. The CDR3 consists of 13 residues. Germline V gene data show CDR1 as SGDLS and CDR2 as YYNGEE. The CDR3, as DNA: TGTGCCAGCAGCGTAGAAGGGAGGGCTGAAGCTTTCTTT. It yields the protein CASSVEGRAEAFF. The whole variable domain, remainder taken from reference TRBV9 and TRBJ1-1, is DSGVTQTPKHLITATGQRVTLRCSPRSGDLSVYWYQQSLDQGLQFLIQYYNGEERAKGNILERFSAQQFPDLHSELNLSSLELGDSALYFCASSVEGRAEAFFGQGTRLTVV.

This clonotype was picked up many times. V and J are TRBV9 and TRBJ1-6; unclear D gene. Germline CDR1 and CDR2: SGDLS and YYNGEE. The length of the CDR3 is 16 residues. V was clipped by 6 bases and J by 0 bases, with 13 bases between them. The CDR3 is CASTLGPSSYNSPLHF. The CDR3 DNA is TGTGCCAGCACCTTAGGTCCGAGCTCCTATAATTCACCCCTCCACTTT. Supplemented by reference TRBV9 and TRBJ1-6, the full variable domain reads DSGVTQTPKHLITATGQRVTLRCSPRSGDLSVYWYQQSLDQGLQFLIQYYNGEERAKGNILERFSAQQFPDLHSELNLSSLELGDSALYFCASTLGPSSYNSPLHFGNGTRLTVT.

Many counts were recorded for this clonotype. The gene calls are TRBV9 and TRBJ1-4; D unresolved. CDR3 length equals 14 residues. Deletions cut 0 bases from V and 4 bases from J, with 7 bases between. The germline gives CDR1 SGDLS, CDR2 YYNGEE. The CDR3: CASSVGVGNEKLFF. CDR3 DNA: TGTGCCAGCAGCGTAGGAGTGGGTAATGAAAAACTGTTTTTT.

There are many counts of this clonotype. V usage is TRBV9 and J usage is TRBJ1-2; D unclear. Trimming pared 0 bases from V and 2 bases from J, leaving 11 bases between. CDR3 length: 15 amino acids. The germline V gene encodes CDR1 SGDLS and CDR2 YYNGEE. The CDR3 DNA reads TGTGCCAGCAGCGTAGCTCCGACACTCAACTATGGCTACACCTTC. Its translation is CASSVAPTLNYGYTF.

This clonotype was detected ten times or more. The V and J genes are TRBV9 and TRBJ2-5; 8 bases fit TRBD1. The J segment lost 2 bases and the V segment lost 4 bases, leaving 10 bases of the junction unmatched. Per the germline V gene, CDR1 is SGDLS and CDR2 is YYNGEE. The CDR3 loop spans 16 amino acids. The DNA of the CDR3 is TGTGCCAGCAGCCCGCAAACAGGGGGTACACAAGAGACCCAGTACTTC. It encodes CASSPQTGGTQETQYF.

This clonotype was counted ten times or more. V and J are TRBV9 and TRBJ2-3; D is perhaps TRBD2 (6 bases). Germline CDR1 reads SGDLS; CDR2 reads YYNGEE. Trimming shortened V by 3 bases and J by 1 base, and 9 bases separated the two germline ends. This CDR3 comprises 14 residues. CDR3 coding DNA: TGTGCCAGCAGCGCGGGACTCCGCACAGATACGCAGTATTTT. It specifies CASSAGLRTDTQYF.

The sample holds many counts of this clonotype. The CDR3 nucleotides read TGTGCCAGCAGCGTATCCGTTGGCGGGAGGGCCAGCGGGGAGCTGTTTTTT. Translated: CASSVSVGGRASGELFF. V gene TRBV9 combines with J gene TRBJ2-2; 9 bases line up with TRBD2. CDR3 size: 17 residues. CDR1 is SGDLS, CDR2 YYNGEE, per germline. V was clipped by 1 base and J by 7 bases; unmatched bases: 11.